This section outlines one T cell receptor (beta chain) sequence together with its context. The target antigen is unknown. This sample is drawn from a study of T cells after yellow fever vaccination. Overall study: SMART-Seq v4 Ultra Low Input prepared the low-cell-number fractions. Study-wide findings and caveats: It was a small share of clonotypes that appeared in both CD4 and CD8 compartments.

Using its own MiXCR run on the 5' RACE reads, TCRdb lists one record per CDR3 protein. The profile shows about 370,000 distinct CDR3 sequences, around 10% of them singletons. The germline V and J ends were trimmed by 2 bases and 6 bases, with 14 bases remaining between them. The CDR3 consists of 14 residues. The germline V gene has CDR1 SQVTM and CDR2 ANQGSEA. Here the sequenced sample was PBMCs, taken on the day of the first yellow fever vaccination. The chain joins TRBV29-1 to TRBJ1-3; no clear D. The TCR was taken from a man aged 18 to 29 who received the YFV17D yellow fever vaccine. The CDR3 DNA reads TGCAGCGTTGAACTTTCGGGCATTTTAAACACCATATATTTT. It specifies CSVELSGILNTIYF.